This T cell receptor (beta chain) appears in the sequencing data of a study of T cell changes during pregnancy in multiple sclerosis. Produced via immunoSEQ multiplex PCR; TCRdb's table is partial and in-frame only. This table holds 74,000 or so clones, about 92% found once. Per the germline V gene, CDR1 is SGHRS and CDR2 is YFSETQ. This CDR3 region has 13 residues. V lost 4 bases, J lost 5 bases, and 12 bases lay in between. This chain uses TRBV5-1 with TRBJ2-5, with D possibly being TRBD1 (5 bases). The sequences come from CD4+ T cells from peripheral blood mononuclear cells, collected before pregnancy. This receptor was identified in a female donor with multiple sclerosis, enrolled in a pregnancy study. CDR3 protein: CASSKAGSETQYF. CDR3 nucleotide sequence: TGCGCCAGCAGCAAAGCAGGGTCGGAGACCCAGTACTTC.